These 2 T cell receptor beta chains were all obtained from the same sample, sequenced in a study of neurological immune-mediated disorders. TCRdb recomputed calls from the 5' RACE reads with MiXCR, one row per CDR3 protein. The repertoire holds under 80,000 distinct CDR3 sequences, with approximately 4.6% as singletons. Sequencing was carried out using PBMCs. These receptors all come from a woman aged 45-65 years with multiple sclerosis.

This clonotype was detected many times. V is TRBV5-5 and J is TRBJ2-3, with D unclear. V lost 0 bases, J lost 4 bases, and 12 bases lay in between. CDR1 SGHKS and CDR2 YYEKEE come from the germline V gene (reference sequence). The CDR3 consists of 15 residues. The CDR3 loop reads CASSLVGAGSDTQYF. The CDR3 DNA reads TGTGCCAGCAGCTTGGTTGGTGCTGGGTCAGATACGCAGTATTTT. The complete variable domain, with remaining parts taken from reference TRBV5-5 and TRBJ2-3, reads DAGVTQSPTHLIKTRGQQVTLRCSPISGHKSVSWYQQVLGQGPQFIFQYYEKEERGRGNFPDRFSARQFPNYSSELNVNALLLGDSALYLCASSLVGAGSDTQYFGPGTRLTVL.

For this clonotype: One end of the junction varies from germline; a read error may be responsible. The chain recombines TRBV28 with TRBJ1-5, with D perhaps TRBD1 (5 bases). Germline lookup yields CDR1 MDHEN and CDR2 SYDVKM. This CDR3 contains 13 residues. As DNA, the CDR3 is TGTGCCAGCAGGGGGGGGGTCAATCAGCCCCAGAATTTT. This codes for CASRGGVNQPQNF. Using reference TRBV28 and TRBJ1-5 for the parts outside the CDR3, the full variable domain is DVKVTQSSRYLVKRTGEKVFLECVQDMDHENMFWYRQDPGLGLRLIYFSYDVKMKEKGDIPEGYSVSREKKERFSLILESASTNQTSMYLCASRGGVNQPQNFGDGTRLSIL.